The 2 T cell receptor beta chains reported below all come from one sample, sequenced in a study of T cells in Graves' hyperthyroidism and ophthalmopathy. RNA transcripts served as the template for amplifying TCR beta CDR3 regions. The HTBI set primed first-round TCR CDR3 RT-PCR. Using its own MiXCR run on the multiplex PCR reads, TCRdb lists one record per CDR3 protein. The sample has over 350,000 distinct CDR3 sequences, more than 12% seen once. Sequences were obtained from blood. The receptors stem from a man aged 50-60 years with Graves' ophthalmopathy.

Many counts were recorded for this clonotype. The chain is built from TRBV4-1 and TRBJ1-1; the D is unclear. In germline, CDR1 is MGHRA, CDR2 YSYEKL. V was shortened by 9 bases and J by 0 bases, with 17 bases between the two germline ends. The CDR3 contains 15 residues. The CDR3: CASRHTLNMNTEAFF. The DNA for the CDR3 is TGCGCCAGTAGACACACCCTGAATATGAACACTGAAGCTTTCTTT.

The chain has TRBV2 and TRBJ1-2; possibly TRBD1 for D (5 bases). CDR3 length equals 14 residues. The V end was cut by 6 bases, the J end by 4 bases, with 15 bases between. Germline V CDR1 and CDR2: SNHLY, FYNNEI. CDR3 sequence reads: CASRDKRGFYGYTF. In nucleotides, the CDR3 is TGTGCCAGCAGGGACAAAAGGGGTTTCTATGGCTACACCTTC.